Listed below are T cell receptor beta chains from one sample, sequenced in a study of blood T cell repertoires in COVID-19. Using immunoSEQ multiplex PCR, the repertoire was profiled, and TCRdb retains in-frame clones only, with some absent. The data show 400,000 or so clones, with more than 75% seen just once and 1.9% held by the top ten. The sequencing sample was made of PBMCs or T cells enriched from blood (not recorded which). The source of these receptors is a man aged 40-50 years in a cohort exposed to, infected with or recovered from COVID-19 (not recorded which). Each CDR3 is given with its conserved first and last residue.

TRBV4-2	CASTSGTETGELFF
TRBV9	CASSAGSGQPQHF
TRBV24-1	CATSDPKQGFELIF
TRBV18	CASSPPTVDGTEAFF
TRBV2	CASSKNRDSGGKYEQYF
TRBV11-2	CASSSPRGSQATGYTF
TRBV5-4	CASSLGQGHTDTQYF
TRBV5-1	CASSSRDSRSPLHF
TRBV6-5	CASSFTSGRNTGELFF
TRBV30	CAWSVNRILAKNIQYF
TRBV7-2	CASSLDSGPYGYTF
TRBV15	CATSRDRRSEQYF
TRBV5-1	CASSLEVGERNTIYF
TRBV25-1	CARKTQGNGNTIYF
TRBV27	CASSLNTDTQYF
TRBV2	CASARNYEQYF
TRBV3-1/TRBV3-2	CASSSQPGLAGGRPYEQYF
TRBV27	CASSFLRQGSPNQPQHF
TRBV7-9	CASSGGQDASYEQYF
TRBV27	CASSRPDRGGYTF
TRBV18	CASSPSRDRGRNNEQFF
TRBV11-2	CASSPTGGREKLFF
TRBV6-5	CASEQGTGANVLTF
TRBV5-1	CASSILRGQTGELFF
TRBV15	CATSRVVLARTDTQYF
TRBV5-1	CASSQNPGQVVKRTYEQYF
TRBV19	CASSNRGVAEAFF
TRBV19	CASSLGWVSGIVYNEQFF
TRBV7-2	CASSLRTSRDTQYF
TRBV27	CASSLQENQPQHF
TRBV30	CALRRGDSYEQYF
TRBV29-1	CTLGSSRGETQYF
TRBV18	CASSPGLESYNEQFF